The TCR beta chain described here comes from a study of shared clonotypes between healthy human individuals. CD45RO-negative, CCR7-positively selected cells formed the naive CD8 fraction, excluding terminally differentiated effector memory CD45RA+ cells. Healthy HIV-negative adults with no recent acute infections or vaccinations were recruited as donors. The CDR3 length is 14 residues. Trimming pared 5 bases from V and 2 bases from J, leaving 10 bases between. Germline lookup yields CDR1 SGHAT and CDR2 FQNNGV. The study, taken as a whole, reports: Richness estimates generally favored naive over memory subsets.

The repertoire was sequenced with immunoSEQ multiplex PCR; TCRdb's copy has only in-frame clones and lacks some. Of roughly 2,000,000 clones detected, 93% appear once; the ten largest clones hold under 2%. To note about this clone: Its specificity is unknown.

V gene TRBV11-2 combines with J gene TRBJ2-1; weak D call: TRBD2 (6 bases). The TCR was taken from a young man in good health. Some clones in this sample may be carry-over from other donors' samples. The sequencing sample was made of naive CD8+ T cells from PBMCs. CDR3 in DNA: TGTGCCAGCAGCCTGGGGACTGCCTACAATGAGCAGTTCTTC. Its protein is CASSLGTAYNEQFF. The variable domain in full, with the rest retrieved from reference TRBV11-2 and TRBJ2-1, is EAGVAQSPRYKIIEKRQSVAFWCNPISGHATLYWYQQILGQGPKLLIQFQNNGVVDDSQLPKDRFSAERLKGVDSTLKIQPAKLEDSAVYLCASSLGTAYNEQFFGPGTRLTVL.